The clone carrying this T cell receptor beta chain has just one count. Trimming took off 4 bases at V and 5 bases at J, with 24 bases between the two ends. The CDR3 is 17 residues long. Germline lookup yields CDR1 SGHTA and CDR2 FQGNSA. This sample was included in a study of blood T cell repertoires in COVID-19. Study-wide background: Samples representing acute and convalescent COVID-19 were sourced from the United States, Italy and Spain. Sample material is recorded as cDNA or gDNA derived from T cells, B-cell-depleted T cells, or PBMCs.

Authors' processing steps: Reference gene primer amplification yielded estimated nucleated cell counts. Libraries were prepared by immunoSEQ multiplex PCR; TCRdb keeps only in-frame clonotypes and omits some of them. V and J calls and clone size are as listed in that table; D and trimming were resolved from the DNA. The repertoire holds approximately 150,000 clones, with approximately 85% as singletons. The V gene is TRBV7-2, the J gene TRBJ2-7; weak D call: TRBD2 (6 bases). Sequencing input: peripheral blood. The sequence came from a human donor with acute or convalescent COVID-19. The donor label of this sample is uncertain. For the CDR3, the DNA is TGTGCCAGCAGCTCATATTTCGTGGGGGGATTACCTAACGAGCAGTACTTC. Translation gives CASSSYFVGGLPNEQYF. The entire variable domain, with the rest obtained from reference TRBV7-2 and TRBJ2-7, is as follows: GAGVSQSPSNKVTEKGKDVELRCDPISGHTALYWYRQSLGQGLEFLIYFQGNSAPDKSGLPSDRFSAERTGGSVSTLTIQRTQQEDSAVYLCASSSYFVGGLPNEQYFGPGTRLTVT.